Listed below are T cell receptor beta chains from one sample, sequenced in a study of blood T cell repertoires in COVID-19. Clones were sequenced by immunoSEQ multiplex PCR, and TCRdb holds only the in-frame ones, with some missing. This sample has about 91,000 clones, with 88% found just once. Material: peripheral blood. These TCRs come from a woman older than 75 with active COVID-19. The CDR3 runs from the conserved cysteine through the conserved F or W. Each record gives: V gene, CDR3 protein.

V gene: TRBV7-6; CDR3 protein: CASSGGASTNEKLFF
V gene: TRBV3-1/TRBV3-2; CDR3 protein: CASSQETGRSEAFF
V gene: TRBV2; CDR3 protein: CASSLDRGLSNEQFF
V gene: TRBV5-4; CDR3 protein: CASSPTSGRETQYF
V gene: TRBV5-6; CDR3 protein: CASTSDRALTDTQYF
V gene: TRBV3-1/TRBV3-2; CDR3 protein: CASSRRAYGTGSYEQYF
V gene: TRBV21-1; CDR3 protein: CASSRGGDYPGQGAKETQYF
V gene: TRBV7-3; CDR3 protein: CASSSQQDTEAFF
V gene: TRBV15; CDR3 protein: CATSTLAGDTGELFF
V gene: TRBV9; CDR3 protein: CASSRGQLSGNTIYF
V gene: TRBV5-1; CDR3 protein: CASSPGQGAEAFF
V gene: TRBV18; CDR3 protein: CASSLQGNSNQPQHF
V gene: TRBV24-1; CDR3 protein: CATSDFLAGGVTDTQYF
V gene: TRBV6-1; CDR3 protein: CASSVSSGAPYNEQFF
V gene: TRBV25-1; CDR3 protein: CASSDKTSGRNEQFF
V gene: TRBV19; CDR3 protein: CASHPSLVAGGGNQPQHF
V gene: TRBV11-2; CDR3 protein: CASSLNYSPGTQYF
V gene: TRBV15; CDR3 protein: CATSKSGTGLLNEQFF
V gene: TRBV28; CDR3 protein: CASSFLDRGPISDDNEQFF
V gene: TRBV28; CDR3 protein: CASSLWTGNYGYTF
V gene: TRBV11-2; CDR3 protein: CASSKTGTGDPDTQYF
V gene: TRBV30; CDR3 protein: CAWGGRGSSYEQYF
V gene: TRBV19; CDR3 protein: CASSLAGGTYEQYF
V gene: TRBV14; CDR3 protein: CASSLLTNTEAFF
V gene: TRBV15; CDR3 protein: CATSKGGDRGYEQYF
V gene: TRBV4-3; CDR3 protein: CASSQALSIRAGGNTGELFF
V gene: TRBV30; CDR3 protein: CASTGSITDEQFF
V gene: TRBV7-2; CDR3 protein: CASSLGGLGPSDTQYF
V gene: TRBV5-4; CDR3 protein: CASSFGTNNEQFF
V gene: TRBV5-1; CDR3 protein: CASSLVSGSNTGELFF
V gene: TRBV7-9; CDR3 protein: CASRDIQGAPWTEAFF
V gene: TRBV2; CDR3 protein: CASSELRGAGSPLHF
V gene: TRBV28; CDR3 protein: CASSFQWETQYF
V gene: TRBV6-2/TRBV6-3; CDR3 protein: CASSYYGQGTDTQYF
V gene: TRBV5-8; CDR3 protein: CANGQGRKETQYF
V gene: TRBV13; CDR3 protein: CASSTDLEGDNEQFF
V gene: TRBV5-5; CDR3 protein: CASSWTDFYSGNTIYF
V gene: TRBV2; CDR3 protein: CASRRGGPWPQHF
V gene: TRBV19; CDR3 protein: CASSIEAANTGELFF
V gene: TRBV7-2; CDR3 protein: CASSLVSQKPTEAFF
V gene: TRBV27; CDR3 protein: CASSLDRGQGNSPLHF
V gene: TRBV15; CDR3 protein: CATSTVGGSGGFYNEQFF
V gene: TRBV5-1; CDR3 protein: CASSLAPQGAYNEQFF
V gene: TRBV6-2/TRBV6-3; CDR3 protein: CASSYLSQGATNEKLFF
V gene: TRBV15; CDR3 protein: CATSRDLASSYEQYF
V gene: TRBV19; CDR3 protein: CASKWTEISNQPQHF
V gene: TRBV12-5; CDR3 protein: CASGLLTHTGTNEQFF
V gene: TRBV7-9; CDR3 protein: CASSPSSGGMRNEQFF
V gene: TRBV6-8; CDR3 protein: CASSYGPYEQYF
V gene: TRBV5-1; CDR3 protein: CASSLAGGGYNEQFF
V gene: TRBV21-1; CDR3 protein: CASSKGNSEETQYF
V gene: TRBV19; CDR3 protein: CASSTVAGAYNEQFF
V gene: TRBV18; CDR3 protein: CASSTTAQAGNQPQHF
V gene: TRBV24-1; CDR3 protein: CATSDSGTGIKGGYTF
V gene: TRBV6-5; CDR3 protein: CASSLDRGNSPLHF